These T cell receptor beta chains were read from a single sample in a study of response to subunit inactivated influenza vaccine. TCRdb re-called the RT-PCR reads through MiXCR, storing one row per CDR3 protein. The table includes approximately 530,000 distinct CDR3 sequences, 10% to 15% detected once. The sample consisted of PBMCs from blood, taken more than 35 days after vaccination. The source of these receptors is a man aged 50-60 years who received an inactivated influenza vaccine. CDR3s include the opening cysteine and the closing phenylalanine or tryptophan. Each record gives: V gene, J gene, CDR3 protein.

TRBV6-2/TRBV6-3,TRBJ1-5,CASSSRPSQPQHF
TRBV12-3/TRBV12-4,TRBJ1-3,CASRKQTGFGNTIYF
TRBV7-2,TRBJ2-7,CASRADRAEQYF
TRBV11-1,TRBJ2-4,CASCNTHSWTDLAKNIQYF
TRBV11-2,TRBJ2-7,CASSLVYSAYEQYF
TRBV5-1,NA,CASSLVGGGSQETQFF
TRBV5-1,TRBJ2-1,CASSLSQVYNEQFF
TRBV6-2/TRBV6-3,TRBJ2-5,CASSYSMGLVRETQYF
TRBV11-2,TRBJ2-3,CASSLIGQGSDTQYF
TRBV7-2,TRBJ2-7,CASSPSRQGARHEQYF
TRBV4-2,TRBJ2-7,CASSQDRTRGSYEQYF
TRBV6-2/TRBV6-3,TRBJ2-5,CASSPPGRSQETQYF
TRBV29-1,TRBJ2-6,CSVDGSSGANVLTF
TRBV12-3/TRBV12-4,TRBJ2-1,CASSFQPGNYNEQFF
TRBV7-9,TRBJ1-1,CATKVGTGQNTEAFF
TRBV5-1,TRBJ2-7,CASASAPSYEQYF
TRBV5-1,TRBJ2-1,CASTGGRSSYNEQFF
TRBV12-3/TRBV12-4,TRBJ2-5,CASTKLGLGETQYF
TRBV12-3/TRBV12-4,TRBJ2-2,CASSSALAGPNTGELFF
TRBV7-9,TRBJ1-1,CASSDEGTLNTEAFF
TRBV6-1,TRBJ1-5,CASSEAGGVQPQHF
TRBV11-1,TRBJ2-7,CASSLSGGRAGTPYEQYF
TRBV20-1,TRBJ2-3,CSAKASPSTDTQYF
TRBV14,TRBJ2-3,CASSQAGPQYF
TRBV20-1,TRBJ2-4,CSARETGVAKNIQYF
TRBV12-3/TRBV12-4,TRBJ1-3,CASSAGTTGSGNTIYF
TRBV7-9,TRBJ2-2,CASHRDGNTGELFF
TRBV2,TRBJ2-1,CAGSEYNEQFF
TRBV6-1,TRBJ1-2,CASTAGANYGYTF
TRBV9,TRBJ1-1,CASSPHSAQDTEAFF
TRBV7-9,TRBJ1-2,CASSLTGQPITGGYTF
TRBV3-1,TRBJ1-1,CASSPPGEGENTEAFF
TRBV7-2,TRBJ1-4,CASSGSTATNEKLFF
TRBV4-2,TRBJ2-7,CARDRGTQSSYEQYF
TRBV12-3/TRBV12-4,TRBJ2-1,CASSLRSSGRINEQFF
TRBV6-2/TRBV6-3,TRBJ2-3,CASSYSIEDTQYF
TRBV5-6,TRBJ2-7,CASSLGSPEQYF
TRBV27,TRBJ1-3,CASSLQGQTGNTIYF
TRBV20-1,TRBJ2-1,CSARRGGYNEQFF